The 12 T cell receptor beta chains in this list originate from one sample, sequenced in a study of CD4 T cells in relation to SARS-CoV-2 and coronaviruses. Generated by immunoSEQ multiplex PCR, the TCRdb table keeps only in-frame clones and is missing some. Here the sample spans some 68,000 clones, approximately 93% being singletons. The unexposed donors gave CD4+ T cells in about 2011-2018, prior to COVID-19. Sequencing was done on a sample of naive CD4+ T cells from PBMCs. The subset is: naive CD4+ T cells isolated by negative enrichment. These receptor sequences come from a human donor in good health.

This chain uses TRBV3-1 (or the pseudogene TRBV3-2) with TRBJ2-7; 12 bases line up with TRBD1. This CDR3 spans 16 amino acids. Germline assignment: CDR1 LGHDT and CDR2 YNNKEL (reference sequence). The V and J ends lost 1 base and 5 bases, in that order; junction bases with no gene match: 6. CDR3 DNA: TGTGCCAGCAGCCAAGGGGACAGGGGGCTCAACGACGAGCAGTACTTC. This codes for CASSQGDRGLNDEQYF.

The chain combines TRBV19 with TRBJ2-3; D is tentatively TRBD1 or TRBD2 (5 bases each). Deletions cut 6 bases from V and 8 bases from J, with 21 bases between. CDR3 length: 15 residues. Germline V lookup: CDR1 LNHDA, CDR2 SQIVND (reference sequence). The CDR3 region has the DNA TGTGCCAGTAGGTTGGGGCAGGGTCTAGGAGGTACGCAGTATTTT. Amino acids: CASRLGQGLGGTQYF.

This clone occurred once. Other DNA sequences from this sample encode an identical CDR3 as well. The chain's CDR3 is CASSVGQGNYGYTF. The CDR3 coding sequence is TGTGCCAGCAGCGTAGGGCAGGGGAACTATGGCTACACCTTC. This sequence joins TRBV9 and TRBJ1-2, with D tentatively TRBD1 (6 bases). Germline V gives CDR1 SGDLS, CDR2 YYNGEE. The length of the CDR3 is 14 residues. V lost 0 bases to trimming and J lost 2 bases, with 8 bases between them. Based on the CDR3 plus reference TRBV9 and TRBJ1-2, the full variable domain is DSGVTQTPKHLITATGQRVTLRCSPRSGDLSVYWYQQSLDQGLQFLIQYYNGEERAKGNILERFSAQQFPDLHSELNLSSLELGDSALYFCASSVGQGNYGYTFGSGTRLTVV.

J is TRBJ2-1 and V is TRBV19; no firm D call. V lost 1 base to trimming and J lost 4 bases, with 5 bases between them. This CDR3 has 13 amino acids. Germline assignment: CDR1 LNHDA and CDR2 SQIVND (reference sequence). This CDR3 reads CASSIGRYNEQFF. Here the CDR3 DNA reads TGTGCCAGTAGTATAGGGCGATACAATGAGCAGTTCTTC.

The V and J genes are TRBV5-1 and TRBJ1-2; TRBD1 matches at 12 bases. With V trimmed by 5 bases and J by 6 bases, 8 bases remained unmatched. CDR1 and CDR2 (germline): SGHRS, YFSETQ. The CDR3 is made up of 15 amino acids. The CDR3: CASRMSGTGGDGYTF. The CDR3 DNA follows: TGCGCCAGCAGGATGTCCGGGACAGGGGGCGATGGCTACACCTTC.

The chain employs TRBV30 and TRBJ1-6, with D possibly matching TRBD1 (5 bases). V was cut by 1 base and J by 10 bases, with 11 bases left in between. The CDR3 contains 13 residues. Germline V gives CDR1 GTSNPN, CDR2 SVGIG (reference sequence). The CDR3 DNA reads as TGTGCCTGGAGTGGCACGGGGGAGTCACCCCTCCACTTT. It is translated as CAWSGTGESPLHF. The full variable domain, its missing parts supplied by reference TRBV30 and TRBJ1-6, is SQTIHQWPATLVQPVGSPLSLECTVEGTSNPNLYWYRQAAGRGLQLLFYSVGIGQISSEVPQNLSASRPQDRQFILSSKKLLLSDSGFYLCAWSGTGESPLHFGNGTRLTVT.

The chain has TRBV10-3 and TRBJ2-2; D is perhaps TRBD2 (5 bases). Germline V CDR1 and CDR2: ENHRY, SYGVKD. The ends were cut back, 6 bases at V and 6 bases at J, with 17 bases in the middle. CDR3 length: 15 amino acids. CDR3 DNA: TGTGCCATCAGCCCTGTGGAGGCGCAGTCCGGGGAGCTGTTTTTT. Its protein product is CAISPVEAQSGELFF.

There are a few counts of this clone. V usage is TRBV11-2 and J usage is TRBJ1-2; 9 bases are a match to TRBD1. Germline V gives CDR1 SGHAT, CDR2 FQNNGV. V lost 2 bases to trimming and J lost 2 bases; unmatched junction nucleotides: 3. The CDR3 is 15 residues long. CDR3 nucleotides: TGTGCCAGCAGCTTAAACAGGGGGCCGAACTATGGCTACACCTTC. This codes for CASSLNRGPNYGYTF. The full variable domain, completed using reference TRBV11-2 and TRBJ1-2, is EAGVAQSPRYKIIEKRQSVAFWCNPISGHATLYWYQQILGQGPKLLIQFQNNGVVDDSQLPKDRFSAERLKGVDSTLKIQPAKLEDSAVYLCASSLNRGPNYGYTFGSGTRLTVV.

The V call is TRBV11-2, the J call TRBJ2-7; D gene unclear. The CDR3 sequence is 13 residues long. Trimming removed 1 base from V and 2 bases from J, with 6 bases in between. CDR1 is SGHAT and CDR2 is FQNNGV in the germline V gene. The CDR3 region has the DNA TGTGCCAGCAGCTTAGGCCAGACCTACGAGCAGTACTTC. It is translated as CASSLGQTYEQYF.

This sequence joins TRBV7-2 and TRBJ2-7, with D perhaps TRBD2 (7 bases). This CDR3 has 14 amino acids. Germline-derived CDR1 and CDR2 are SGHTA and FQGNSA. Trimming shortened V by 6 bases and J by 1 base, and 13 bases separated the two germline ends. As DNA, the CDR3 is TGTGCCAGCAGGGGGAGGGGGACATCCTACGAGCAGTACTTC. Residues: CASRGRGTSYEQYF.

The chain links TRBV5-1 to TRBJ2-3; D is unclear. This CDR3 has 15 amino acids. CDR1 and CDR2 from the germline V gene are SGHRS and YFSETQ. Between the trimmed V and J ends, which lost 0 bases and 0 bases, there was a span of 8 bases. The CDR3 nucleotides are TGCGCCAGCAGCTTGGGAGGACCGAGCACAGATACGCAGTATTTT. Translating gives CASSLGGPSTDTQYF.

This chain's CDR3 is CASSLGGGGGAVNEQFF. For the CDR3, the DNA is TGTGCCAGCAGCTTGGGGGGTGGAGGGGGAGCTGTCAATGAGCAGTTCTTC. V gene TRBV5-4 combines with J gene TRBJ2-1; D tentatively reads TRBD1 or TRBD2 (6 bases each). The CDR3 sequence is 17 residues long. The germline V and J ends were trimmed by 0 bases and 6 bases, with 19 bases remaining between them. Germline V gene sequence: CDR1 SGHNT, CDR2 YYREEE (reference sequence).